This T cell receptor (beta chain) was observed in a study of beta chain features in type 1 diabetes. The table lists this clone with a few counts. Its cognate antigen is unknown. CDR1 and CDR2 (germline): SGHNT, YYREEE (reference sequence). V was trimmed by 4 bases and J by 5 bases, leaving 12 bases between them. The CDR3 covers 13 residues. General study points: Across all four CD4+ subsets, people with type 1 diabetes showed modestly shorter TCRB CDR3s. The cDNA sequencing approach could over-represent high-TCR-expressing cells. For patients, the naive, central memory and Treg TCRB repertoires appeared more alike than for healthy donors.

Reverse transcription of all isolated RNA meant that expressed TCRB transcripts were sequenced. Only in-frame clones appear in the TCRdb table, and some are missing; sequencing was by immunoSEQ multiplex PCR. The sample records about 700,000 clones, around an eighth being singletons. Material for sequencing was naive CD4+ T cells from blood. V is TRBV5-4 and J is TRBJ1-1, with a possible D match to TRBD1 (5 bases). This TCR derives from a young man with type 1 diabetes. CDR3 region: CASSTEGWTEAFF. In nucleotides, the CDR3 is TGTGCCAGCAGCACCGAGGGGTGGACTGAAGCTTTCTTT. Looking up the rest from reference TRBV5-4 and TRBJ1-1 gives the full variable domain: ETGVTQSPTHLIKTRGQQVTLRCSSQSGHNTVSWYQQALGQGPQFIFQYYREEENGRGNFPPRFSGLQFPNYSSELNVNALELDDSALYLCASSTEGWTEAFFGQGTRLTVV.